The 26 T cell receptor beta chains below come from one sample, sequenced in a study of cytomegalovirus exposure and HLA in healthy donors. Primers for the PCR totalled 60 Vbeta and 13 Jbeta. Libraries were prepared by immunoSEQ multiplex PCR; TCRdb keeps only in-frame clonotypes and omits some of them. The listing contains about 47,000 clones. Material for sequencing was PBMCs. These receptors all come from a male donor in good health and CMV-seronegative.

The chain has TRBV6-6 and TRBJ1-5, with D possibly matching TRBD1 (5 bases). The CDR3 is 13 residues long. The germline V and J ends were trimmed by 7 bases and 4 bases, with 11 bases remaining between them. Germline CDR1 reads MNHNY; CDR2 reads SVGAGI (reference sequence). The CDR3 DNA sequence: TGTGCCAGCAAGTCCGGGGGGAATCAGCCCCAGCATTTT. Its translation is CASKSGGNQPQHF.

This sequence joins TRBV27 and TRBJ2-3; TRBD2 matches at 10 bases. The V and J ends lost 6 bases and 2 bases, in that order; junction bases with no gene match: 8. This CDR3 comprises 16 residues. Germline values: CDR1 MNHEY, CDR2 SMNVEV (reference sequence). The CDR3 bases are TGTGCCAGCAGGGGGCTAGCGGGGGAACACACAGATACGCAGTATTTT. Protein product: CASRGLAGEHTDTQYF.

This chain links TRBV2 with TRBJ1-2; a weak D match, TRBD1 (5 bases). The germline V and J ends were trimmed by 1 base and 7 bases, with 7 bases remaining between them. The CDR3 sequence is 12 residues long. The germline gives CDR1 SNHLY, CDR2 FYNNEI. CDR3 sequence (DNA): TGTGCCAGCAGTGAAGATAGGGGTGGCTACACCTTC. This translates into CASSEDRGGYTF.

J is TRBJ1-1 and V is TRBV6-5; 7 bases line up with TRBD1. CDR1 is MNHEY and CDR2 is SVGAGI in the germline V gene. The CDR3 runs to 15 residues. After removal of 5 bases from V and 1 base from J, the junction contained 7 bases not matched to a gene. The CDR3, as DNA: TGTGCCAGCAGTCGACAGGGCCGGGAGAACACTGAAGCTTTCTTT. As protein: CASSRQGRENTEAFF.

The chain is built from TRBV4-1 and TRBJ1-1; no clear D gene. Germline CDR1 reads MGHRA; CDR2 reads YSYEKL. Trimming took off 0 bases at V and 1 base at J, with 9 bases between the two ends. The CDR3 length is 15 residues. The CDR3 bases are TGCGCCAGCAGCCAAGATGAGGAGTGGAACACTGAAGCTTTCTTT. Amino acid sequence: CASSQDEEWNTEAFF.

The chain combines TRBV4-1 with TRBJ1-2, with 7 bases fitting TRBD1. Trimming cost V 8 bases and J 2 bases; bases outside gene matches: 5. There are 13 residues in the CDR3. Germline CDR1 MGHRA, CDR2 YSYEKL. Written as DNA, the CDR3 is TGCGCCAGCTCCGACAGGGAAAACTATGGCTACACCTTC. Its translation is CASSDRENYGYTF.

The genes are TRBV9 and TRBJ2-3, with 8 bases aligning to TRBD2. The trim removed 0 bases at V and 2 bases at J, leaving 2 bases unmatched. From germline, CDR1 is SGDLS and CDR2 YYNGEE. This CDR3 comprises 15 residues. The CDR3 here is CASSVGAGATDTQYF. Written as DNA, the CDR3 is TGTGCCAGCAGCGTAGGAGCGGGGGCCACAGATACGCAGTATTTT. Supplemented by reference TRBV9 and TRBJ2-3, the full variable domain reads DSGVTQTPKHLITATGQRVTLRCSPRSGDLSVYWYQQSLDQGLQFLIQYYNGEERAKGNILERFSAQQFPDLHSELNLSSLELGDSALYFCASSVGAGATDTQYFGPGTRLTVL.

V usage is TRBV27 and J usage is TRBJ2-7, with 9 bases aligning to TRBD1. J gave up 6 bases and V 3 bases, and 6 bases lay outside the gene matches. This CDR3 spans 14 amino acids. The germline V gene has CDR1 MNHEY and CDR2 SMNVEV (reference sequence). This chain's CDR3 is CASSFGTGFTEQYF. CDR3 DNA sequence: TGTGCCAGCAGTTTTGGGACAGGGTTCACCGAGCAGTACTTC.

The rearrangement links TRBV6-5 to TRBJ1-2; TRBD1 matches 8 bases. Germline trimming cut 2 bases from V and 8 bases from J; bases unmatched to any gene: 1. The germline gives CDR1 MNHEY, CDR2 SVGAGI. This CDR3 contains 12 residues. The CDR3 region is CASSYGTGGYTF. CDR3 DNA: TGTGCCAGCAGTTACGGGACAGGAGGCTACACCTTC.

The rearrangement joins TRBV18 to TRBJ2-1; D is ambiguous. The V end lost 3 bases, the J end lost 7 bases, and 10 bases lay between the germline ends. In germline, CDR1 is KGHSH, CDR2 LQKENI. The CDR3 contains 13 residues. The CDR3 region has the DNA TGTGCCAGCTCACCCATGCAGTGGAATGAGCAGTTCTTC. Translation gives CASSPMQWNEQFF.

The chain employs TRBV19 and TRBJ1-5; 11 nucleotides line up with TRBD1. The length of the CDR3 is 18 residues. J lost 3 bases, V lost 1 base, and 8 bases had no gene match. CDR1 is LNHDA and CDR2 is SQIVND in the germline V gene (reference sequence). The CDR3 bases are TGTGCCAGTAGTATAGGGAGGAGAGGACAGGGGGCCAATCAGCCCCAGCATTTT. Translation gives CASSIGRRGQGANQPQHF.

V usage is TRBV9 and J usage is TRBJ2-3; 8 bases map to TRBD2. V lost 4 bases and J lost 8; bases outside the gene matches: 6. Germline V gene sequence: CDR1 SGDLS, CDR2 YYNGEE. The CDR3 spans 13 residues. CDR3: CASSSLAGTTQYF. The CDR3, as DNA: TGTGCCAGCAGCTCTTTAGCGGGGACTACGCAGTATTTT.

This chain joins TRBV30 and TRBJ2-7, with TRBD1 matching over 10 bases. Looked up from germline, CDR1 is GTSNPN and CDR2 is SVGIG (reference sequence). The CDR3 loop spans 14 amino acids. The junction had 3 bases not matched to a gene; V was cut back by 0 bases and J by 4 bases. The DNA of the CDR3 is TGTGCCTGGAGTGTGGGGGGACAGGGGTACGAGCAGTACTTC. Translation: CAWSVGGQGYEQYF. The variable domain in full, completed from reference TRBV30 and TRBJ2-7, reads SQTIHQWPATLVQPVGSPLSLECTVEGTSNPNLYWYRQAAGRGLQLLFYSVGIGQISSEVPQNLSASRPQDRQFILSSKKLLLSDSGFYLCAWSVGGQGYEQYFGPGTRLTVT.

V and J are TRBV15 and TRBJ2-7; a weak D match, TRBD1 (6 bases). The CDR3 consists of 15 residues. V shed 3 bases and J shed 4 bases, with 16 bases lying between them. Germline CDR1 LNHNV, CDR2 YYDKDF (reference sequence). The CDR3 protein is CATSSGLQGRYEQYF. As DNA, the CDR3 is TGTGCCACCAGCAGTGGCCTACAGGGCAGGTACGAGCAGTACTTC.

This chain connects TRBV30 to TRBJ1-4; 8 nucleotides match TRBD1. CDR1 is GTSNPN and CDR2 is SVGIG in the germline V gene (reference sequence). This CDR3 is 14 amino acids long. Trimming at V came to 0 bases and at J to 6 bases, leaving 3 bases not matched to a gene. CDR3 nucleotides: TGTGCCTGGAGTGTAACAGGGGGAGATGAAAAACTGTTTTTT. Its protein is CAWSVTGGDEKLFF. The whole variable domain, filled in from reference TRBV30 and TRBJ1-4, reads SQTIHQWPATLVQPVGSPLSLECTVEGTSNPNLYWYRQAAGRGLQLLFYSVGIGQISSEVPQNLSASRPQDRQFILSSKKLLLSDSGFYLCAWSVTGGDEKLFFGSGTQLSVL.

The V and J genes are TRBV11-2 and TRBJ1-4, with D unresolved. The CDR3 runs to 16 residues. CDR1 is SGHAT, CDR2 FQNNGV, per germline. V lost 4 bases, J lost 4 bases, and 16 bases lay in between. The CDR3 DNA sequence: TGTGCCAGCAGCTCCCCCCTGGCAGCGAATAATGAAAAACTGTTTTTT. Its protein is CASSSPLAANNEKLFF.

This chain uses TRBV5-1 with TRBJ2-2; D ambiguous. The length of the CDR3 is 14 residues. Germline assignment: CDR1 SGHRS and CDR2 YFSETQ. Trimming removed 0 bases at V and 1 base at J, with 4 bases between. DNA of the CDR3: TGCGCCAGCAGCTTGGGACAGAACACCGGGGAGCTGTTTTTT. This gives the protein CASSLGQNTGELFF.

CDR3: CAWSFGTGELFF. As DNA, the CDR3 is TGTGCCTGGAGTTTCGGCACCGGGGAGCTGTTTTTT. The V call is TRBV30, the J call TRBJ2-2, with D uncertain. This CDR3 contains 12 residues. Trimming left V 2 bases short and J 4 bases short, with 5 bases between. Germline CDR1 and CDR2: GTSNPN and SVGIG (reference sequence).

This chain joins TRBV7-8 and TRBJ2-7; D is unclear. CDR3 length equals 12 residues. Trimming took 1 base from V and 4 from J, leaving 5 bases between them. Germline V CDR1 and CDR2: SGHVS, FQNEAQ. CDR3 bases: TGTGCCAGCAGCTTAGTATCTTACGAGCAGTACTTC. It is translated as CASSLVSYEQYF.

The CDR3 DNA reads as TGCGCCAGCAGCCAAGTTAGAGACATGAACACTGAAGCTTTCTTT. Protein: CASSQVRDMNTEAFF. The chain joins TRBV4-1 to TRBJ1-1; D remains ambiguous. Germline V gives CDR1 MGHRA, CDR2 YSYEKL. Trimming removed 1 base from V and 0 bases from J, with 9 bases in between. The CDR3 extends over 15 amino acids.

The V gene is TRBV5-6, the J gene TRBJ2-3, with a tentative D call TRBD2 (6 bases). The V gene's germline CDR1 is SGHDT and CDR2 YYEEEE. CDR3 length: 14 residues. Trimming shortened V by 0 bases and J by 3 bases, and 8 bases separated the two germline ends. CDR3 amino acids: CASSLGLVTDTQYF. The CDR3 nucleotides read TGTGCCAGCAGCTTGGGACTAGTAACAGATACGCAGTATTTT.

This chain links TRBV5-1 with TRBJ2-1; tentative D call: TRBD2 (5 bases). The CDR3 contains 12 residues. With 2 bases removed from V and 7 bases from J, the gap between germline ends came to 7 bases. Germline-derived CDR1 and CDR2 are SGHRS and YFSETQ. CDR3 region: CASSLTGNEQFF. DNA for the CDR3: TGCGCCAGCAGCTTAACGGGGAATGAGCAGTTCTTC.

The V gene is TRBV9, the J gene TRBJ1-1, with 7 positions matching TRBD1. CDR1 is SGDLS and CDR2 is YYNGEE in the germline V gene. The CDR3 runs 13 residues. V lost 3 bases, J lost 4 bases, and 3 bases stayed unmatched. The CDR3 DNA follows: TGTGCCAGCAGCGCACAGGGGTCCACTGAAGCTTTCTTT. It encodes CASSAQGSTEAFF. Together with reference TRBV9 and TRBJ1-1, the CDR3 gives the full variable domain: DSGVTQTPKHLITATGQRVTLRCSPRSGDLSVYWYQQSLDQGLQFLIQYYNGEERAKGNILERFSAQQFPDLHSELNLSSLELGDSALYFCASSAQGSTEAFFGQGTRLTVV.

The CDR3 protein is CAWDAGGSYNEQFF. The CDR3 nucleotides read TGTGCCTGGGACGCAGGGGGCTCCTACAATGAGCAGTTCTTC. V and J are TRBV30 and TRBJ2-1; 7 nucleotides line up with TRBD1. CDR1 is GTSNPN, CDR2 SVGIG, per germline (reference sequence). The CDR3 contains 14 residues. Trimming cost V 5 bases and J 0 bases; bases outside gene matches: 4.

The rearrangement joins TRBV6-6 to TRBJ1-4; D perhaps matches TRBD1 (6 bases). The CDR3 totals 14 residues. Germline CDR1 and CDR2: MNHNY and SVGAGI (reference sequence). V was shortened by 3 bases and J by 6 bases, with 11 bases between the two germline ends. In DNA form, the CDR3 reads TGTGCCAGCAGTTATCGGGGGGCGCATGAAAAACTGTTTTTT. Its translation is CASSYRGAHEKLFF.

The V and J genes are TRBV4-1 and TRBJ1-6, with D perhaps matching TRBD1 (6 bases). Trimming shortened V by 4 bases and J by 8 bases, and 15 bases separated the two germline ends. Germline V gene lookup returns CDR1 MGHRA and CDR2 YSYEKL. The CDR3 runs to 15 residues. The CDR3 reads CASSPGHNTHSPLHF. The CDR3 DNA is TGCGCCAGCAGCCCGGGACATAATACTCATTCACCCCTCCACTTT.